One and the same sample provided the 13 T cell receptor beta chains below, sequenced in a study of cytomegalovirus exposure and HLA in healthy donors. Primers included in the PCR were 60 Vbeta and 13 Jbeta primers. Method: immunoSEQ multiplex PCR; TCRdb's copy keeps in-frame clones and lacks some. The sample totals around 75,000 clones. Sequences were obtained from PBMCs. The receptors shown here come from a woman in her sixties in good health and CMV-seronegative.

V usage is TRBV4-1 and J usage is TRBJ2-5; 12 nucleotides agree with TRBD2. Matching the DNA end better, TRBJ2-7 makes the J call doubtful. Per the germline V gene, CDR1 is MGHRA and CDR2 is YSYEKL. CDR3 size: 15 residues. The CDR3 is CASSQPTSGSYEQYF. CDR3 DNA: TGCGCCAGCAGCCAACCGACTAGCGGGAGCTACGAGCAGTACTTC.

The J gene is TRBJ2-1, the V gene TRBV2; the D gene is possibly TRBD1 (6 bases). The germline V gene encodes CDR1 SNHLY and CDR2 FYNNEI. Trimming took 5 bases from V and 9 from J, leaving 11 bases between them. The CDR3 length is 12 residues. This CDR3 reads CASSTGRGEQFF. DNA for the CDR3: TGTGCCAGCAGTACAGGCAGGGGTGAGCAGTTCTTC. The whole variable domain, remainder taken from reference TRBV2 and TRBJ2-1, is EPEVTQTPSHQVTQMGQEVILRCVPISNHLYFYWYRQILGQKVEFLVSFYNNEISEKSEIFDDQFSVERPDGSNFTLKIRSTKLEDSAMYFCASSTGRGEQFFGPGTRLTVL.

The chain links TRBV5-1 to TRBJ2-2; D is undetermined. CDR3 size: 15 residues. The germline V gene has CDR1 SGHRS and CDR2 YFSETQ. With 0 bases removed from V and 1 base from J, the gap between germline ends came to 7 bases. For the CDR3, the DNA is TGCGCCAGCAGCTTGGAAAGAGTGAACACCGGGGAGCTGTTTTTT. Translating gives CASSLERVNTGELFF.

The chain employs TRBV21-1 and TRBJ1-3. TRBV21-1 is deemed a pseudogene. CDR3 length equals 14 residues. The CDR3 is CASTRRLSGNTIYF. CDR3 bases: TGTGCCAGCACCCGAAGACTCTCTGGAAACACCATATATTTT.

For this clone: A read error may account for a junction end that differs from germline. CDR3 DNA: TGTGCCAGCAGCGCCGGGCGACTAGCGGGAGGGCTTTCGATCTTC. Translation: CASSAGRLAGGLSIF. The chain is built from TRBV11-2 and TRBJ2-1; 14 nucleotides line up with TRBD2. The CDR3 is 15 amino acids. The germline V gene has CDR1 SGHAT and CDR2 FQNNGV.

In regard to this clone: One end of the junction is discordant with germline, which a read error may explain. The chain has TRBV28 and TRBJ2-7; a weak D match, TRBD1 (5 bases). The CDR3 contains 14 residues. The V gene's germline CDR1 is MDHEN and CDR2 SYDVKM. This chain's CDR3 is CASSTLDSSYGQYF. In DNA form, the CDR3 reads TGTGCCAGCAGTACTTTAGACAGCTCCTACGGGCAGTACTTC.

This rearrangement joins TRBV5-6 to TRBJ2-7; D not resolved. Germline assignment: CDR1 SGHDT and CDR2 YYEEEE. The CDR3 has 13 residues. The ends were cut back, 0 bases at V and 0 bases at J, with 4 bases in the middle. The CDR3 region is CASSLVSSYEQYF. In DNA form, the CDR3 reads TGTGCCAGCAGCTTGGTTAGCTCCTACGAGCAGTACTTC. Complete variable domain (other parts from reference TRBV5-6 and TRBJ2-7): DAGVTQSPTHLIKTRGQQVTLRCSPKSGHDTVSWYQQALGQGPQFIFQYYEEEERQRGNFPDRFSGHQFPNYSSELNVNALLLGDSALYLCASSLVSSYEQYFGPGTRLTVT.

The chain recombines TRBV28 with TRBJ1-3, with a possible D match to TRBD1 (6 bases). This CDR3 contains 14 residues. Trimming took 4 bases from V and 1 from J, leaving 8 bases between them. CDR1 and CDR2 from the germline V gene are MDHEN and SYDVKM. DNA for the CDR3: TGTGCCAGCAGTTCTGGGACATCTGGAAACACCATATATTTT. It translates to CASSSGTSGNTIYF.

The chain carries TRBV6-4 and TRBJ2-3, with 7 bases aligning to TRBD1. Germline V gives CDR1 MRHNA, CDR2 SNTAGT. The CDR3 totals 13 residues. Losses at the gene ends were 10 bases for V and 2 bases for J; bases not matched to a gene: 6. The CDR3 protein is CATRQGPTDTQYF. As DNA, the CDR3 is TGTGCCACTCGACAGGGTCCCACAGATACGCAGTATTTT.

The genes are TRBV5-4 and TRBJ2-2; 11 bases map to TRBD2. J gave up 9 bases and V 0 bases, and 1 base lay outside the gene matches. The CDR3 has 14 residues. The V gene's germline CDR1 is SGHNT and CDR2 YYREEE (reference sequence). The CDR3 DNA sequence: TGTGCCAGCAGCTTGGGACTAGCGGGGCGGGAGCTGTTTTTT. Translation: CASSLGLAGRELFF.

The chain employs TRBV7-2 and TRBJ2-7; no reliable D call. V lost 5 bases and J lost 3, with 8 bases in between. CDR3 length equals 12 residues. Germline CDR1 reads SGHTA; CDR2 reads FQGNSA. The DNA of the CDR3 is TGTGCCAGCAGCCCTCTAGGCTACGAGCAGTACTTC. Its translation is CASSPLGYEQYF.

This chain links TRBV6-5 with TRBJ1-2; D may be TRBD1 (6 bases). With 6 bases removed from V and 4 bases from J, the gap between germline ends came to 9 bases. The germline CDR1 and CDR2 sequences are MNHEY and SVGAGI. This CDR3 has 12 amino acids. The CDR3 reads CASSGQTYGYTF. The CDR3 nucleotides read TGTGCCAGCAGCGGACAGACCTATGGCTACACCTTC.

This chain connects TRBV5-4 to TRBJ2-5; D uncertain. V lost 0 bases, J lost 5 bases, and 17 bases lay in between. Germline CDR1 is SGHNT and CDR2 is YYREEE (reference sequence). CDR3 size: 16 residues. The CDR3 is CASSLALYAGAETQYF. As DNA, the CDR3 is TGTGCCAGCAGCTTGGCCCTGTATGCAGGTGCGGAGACCCAGTACTTC.